Below, 9 T cell receptor beta chains from the same sample are listed, as sequenced in a study of regulatory dendritic cells for organ transplantation. The table came from immunoSEQ multiplex PCR; TCRdb's copy has only in-frame clones and leaves some out. This sample yields 25,000 to 30,000 clones, of which approximately 78% are seen a single time; roughly 0.1% belongs to the top ten. Material: naive CD4+ T cells from blood. The sample's subset: CD45RA+ naive T cells. These receptors were taken from a human donor in good health.

The chain is built from TRBV19 and TRBJ1-4, with 8 bases fitting TRBD1. The CDR3 is 16 residues long. CDR1 is LNHDA and CDR2 is SQIVND in the germline V gene (reference sequence). V trimming: 5 bases; J trimming: 7 bases; junction bases outside the gene matches: 12. The CDR3 DNA reads TGTGCCAGTAGTTCGGACAGGGCCGGCTTAGGTGAAAAACTGTTTTTT. Protein sequence: CASSSDRAGLGEKLFF.

V gene TRBV2 combines with J gene TRBJ2-7; no definite D call. Germline values: CDR1 SNHLY, CDR2 FYNNEI. This CDR3 spans 11 amino acids. V lost 5 bases to trimming and J lost 3 bases, with 5 bases between them. The CDR3 DNA reads as TGTGCCAGCAGTCTTTACTACGAGCAGTACTTC. Translation: CASSLYYEQYF.

The chain employs TRBV6-1 and TRBJ2-1; 7 bases agree with TRBD1. The CDR3 sequence is 14 residues long. CDR1 is MNHNS, CDR2 SASEGT, per germline. The ends lost 6 bases at V and 5 bases at J; junction bases unmatched: 7. This CDR3 reads CASRRTGTDNEQFF. CDR3 nucleotide sequence: TGTGCCAGCAGACGAACCGGGACAGACAATGAGCAGTTCTTC.

The gene calls are TRBV5-1 and TRBJ2-3; 9 nucleotides agree with TRBD1. Germline values: CDR1 SGHRS, CDR2 YFSETQ. The ends lost 5 bases at V and 3 bases at J; junction bases unmatched: 10. CDR3 length: 16 amino acids. This CDR3 is CASRPPTGGGTDTQYF. DNA of the CDR3: TGCGCCAGCAGACCCCCGACAGGGGGAGGAACAGATACGCAGTATTTT.

The rearrangement uses TRBV2 and TRBJ2-3; D is perhaps TRBD2 (7 bases). Trimming shortened V by 1 base and J by 3 bases, and 14 bases separated the two germline ends. The CDR3 consists of 16 residues. Per germline, CDR1 SNHLY and CDR2 FYNNEI. The CDR3: CASSEGAGRGTDTQYF. The CDR3 DNA sequence: TGTGCCAGCAGTGAAGGGGCAGGGAGGGGGACAGATACGCAGTATTTT.

The chain employs TRBV7-2 and TRBJ2-2, with D perhaps matching TRBD1 (6 bases). There are 15 residues in the CDR3. Trimming left V 2 bases short and J 3 bases short, with 10 bases between. Germline V gene lookup returns CDR1 SGHTA and CDR2 FQGNSA. CDR3 sequence reads: CASSLRGSDTGELFF. CDR3 coding DNA: TGTGCCAGCAGCTTAAGGGGGAGTGACACCGGGGAGCTGTTTTTT.

J is TRBJ1-5 and V is TRBV7-2, with 7 bases matching TRBD1. This CDR3 region has 15 residues. Trimming removed 5 bases from V and 2 bases from J; junction bases left unmatched: 6. Germline values: CDR1 SGHTA, CDR2 FQGNSA. CDR3 bases: TGTGCCAGCAGCCTGAGGGGGCTGGGCAATCAGCCCCAGCATTTT. Its protein is CASSLRGLGNQPQHF.

This clone was counted once. The chain combines TRBV11-1 with TRBJ2-3, with D possibly matching TRBD2 (7 bases). Looked up from germline, CDR1 is SGHAT and CDR2 is FQDESV (reference sequence). The CDR3 totals 18 residues. The V end lost 4 bases, the J end lost 5 bases, and 25 bases lay between the germline ends. The CDR3 spells CASSSNHPFGGGQDTQYF. The CDR3 region has the DNA TGTGCCAGCAGCTCAAACCACCCCTTTGGGGGGGGGCAAGATACGCAGTATTTT.

The genes are TRBV7-2 and TRBJ2-1; D possibly corresponds to TRBD2 (5 bases). The V gene lost 4 bases and the J gene lost 0 bases, with 10 bases spanning the gap. CDR3 size: 15 residues. Germline lookup yields CDR1 SGHTA and CDR2 FQGNSA. The CDR3 sequence is CASSSVASSYNEQFF. The CDR3 region has the DNA TGTGCCAGCAGCTCTGTAGCGAGCTCCTACAATGAGCAGTTCTTC. Filled out from reference TRBV7-2 and TRBJ2-1, the complete variable domain reads GAGVSQSPSNKVTEKGKDVELRCDPISGHTALYWYRQSLGQGLEFLIYFQGNSAPDKSGLPSDRFSAERTGGSVSTLTIQRTQQEDSAVYLCASSSVASSYNEQFFGPGTRLTVL.